These 21 T cell receptor beta chains originate from one sample sequenced in a study of blood T cells in healthy people across ages. A second PCR, run for about 6 to 11 cycles, used a sample-barcoded 5' primer plus a J-beta primer mix. Using its own MiXCR run on the 5' RACE reads, TCRdb lists one record per CDR3 protein. The repertoire holds fewer than 900,000 distinct CDR3 sequences, with 40% to 45% as singletons. The sequenced material came from blood. The receptors shown here come from an older woman in good health.

The chain combines TRBV5-1 with TRBJ2-3; D remains ambiguous. The CDR3 contains 12 residues. V lost 5 bases and J 5 bases, leaving 9 bases between the germline ends. Germline CDR1 SGHRS, CDR2 YFSETQ. The DNA of the CDR3 is TGCGCCAGCAGGTTAGGGCGAGATACGCAGTATTTT. Protein product: CASRLGRDTQYF.

J is TRBJ2-1 and V is TRBV18; TRBD2 agrees at 11 bases. Germline V lookup: CDR1 KGHSH, CDR2 LQKENI. The length of the CDR3 is 15 residues. The V segment lost 3 bases and the J segment 6 bases; nucleotides outside the gene matches: 4. CDR3 sequence (DNA): TGTGCCAGCTCACCTGTAGCGGGAGGGCTCAATGAGCAGTTCTTC. The encoded protein is CASSPVAGGLNEQFF.

This chain connects TRBV7-9 to TRBJ2-5; tentatively, D is TRBD2 (5 bases). The CDR3 is 17 residues long. V lost 4 bases and J lost 1, with 19 bases in between. Germline CDR1 reads SEHNR; CDR2 reads FQNEAQ (reference sequence). The DNA of the CDR3 is TGTGCCAGCAGCTCGGCGGGTGTTGCGGGTCCCCAAGAGACCCAGTACTTC. Amino acids: CASSSAGVAGPQETQYF. Using reference TRBV7-9 and TRBJ2-5 for the parts outside the CDR3, the full variable domain is DTGVSQNPRHKITKRGQNVTFRCDPISEHNRLYWYRQTLGQGPEFLTYFQNEAQLEKSRLLSDRFSAERPKGSFSTLEIQRTEQGDSAMYLCASSSAGVAGPQETQYFGPGTRLLVL.

The CDR3 DNA sequence: TGTGCCAGCAGCGCTCGGACAGCCAATTCACCCCTCCACTTT. This sequence encodes CASSARTANSPLHF. The gene calls are TRBV7-9 and TRBJ1-6; a weak D match, TRBD1 (6 bases). V lost 5 bases and J 7 bases, leaving 12 bases between the germline ends. The CDR3 covers 14 residues. Per germline, CDR1 SEHNR and CDR2 FQNEAQ (reference sequence).

This sequence joins TRBV20-1 and TRBJ2-1, with 7 bases that match TRBD1. The CDR3 runs 11 residues. Germline V lookup: CDR1 DFQATT, CDR2 SNEGSKA (reference sequence). V shed 5 bases and J 7 bases; nucleotides not matched to a gene: 2. CDR3 in amino acids: CSADRENEQFF. The CDR3 DNA follows: TGCAGTGCTGACAGGGAAAATGAGCAGTTCTTC.

This chain links TRBV6-6 with TRBJ1-1; weak D call: TRBD1 (6 bases). The V end was cut by 1 base, the J end by 5 bases, with 14 bases between. The CDR3 has 15 amino acids. Germline V gene data show CDR1 as MNHNY and CDR2 as SVGAGI (reference sequence). The CDR3 here is CASSYFQGRATEAFF. DNA of the CDR3: TGTGCCAGCAGTTACTTTCAGGGGCGCGCTACTGAAGCTTTCTTT.

This clonotype was counted at least ten times. The CDR3 spells CASSLRDEKLFF. The CDR3 DNA sequence: TGTGCCAGCAGTTTGAGGGATGAAAAACTGTTTTTT. J is TRBJ1-4 and V is TRBV12-3 or TRBV12-4, with D uncertain. The ends were cut back, 3 bases at V and 6 bases at J, with 5 bases in the middle. This CDR3 spans 12 amino acids.

V usage is TRBV29-1 and J usage is TRBJ1-4, with D perhaps TRBD1 (5 bases). Germline-derived CDR1 and CDR2 are SQVTM and ANQGSEA. The CDR3 covers 15 residues. The ends were cut back, 0 bases at V and 10 bases at J, with 18 bases in the middle. CDR3 coding DNA: TGCAGCGTTGAAGATCCAGGGTCTCAGGATGGAAAACTGTTTTTT. Protein product: CSVEDPGSQDGKLFF.

This clonotype came up a few times. This chain joins TRBV27 and TRBJ2-1; 7 bases agree with TRBD1. The CDR3 spans 15 residues. V lost 6 bases, J lost 2 bases, and 7 bases stayed unmatched. CDR1 and CDR2 from the germline V gene are MNHEY and SMNVEV (reference sequence). The CDR3 loop is CASSPNRGPYNEQFF. The DNA of the CDR3 is TGTGCCAGCAGCCCCAACAGGGGACCCTACAATGAGCAGTTCTTC.

This clonotype was recorded a few times. This chain connects TRBV29-1 to TRBJ2-7; TRBD1 or TRBD2 may be the D gene (5 bases each). The CDR3 is 14 residues long. V was shortened by 0 bases and J by 2 bases, with 11 bases between the two germline ends. CDR1 is SQVTM and CDR2 is ANQGSEA in the germline V gene. CDR3 residues: CSVEDGKGPYEQYF. The DNA of the CDR3 is TGCAGCGTTGAAGACGGGAAGGGGCCCTACGAGCAGTACTTC.

This chain links TRBV5-1 with TRBJ2-7; D is ambiguous. CDR1 is SGHRS and CDR2 is YFSETQ in the germline V gene. Trimming left V 4 bases short and J 3 bases short, with 8 bases between. The CDR3 extends over 12 amino acids. The CDR3 loop is CASSPDVYEQYF. The CDR3 region has the DNA TGCGCCAGCAGCCCGGACGTCTACGAGCAGTACTTC.

This clonotype was seen only once. The genes are TRBV6-2 or TRBV6-3 and TRBJ2-1; D is perhaps TRBD1 (5 bases). This CDR3 is 14 amino acids long. V was pared by 2 bases and J by 4 bases, with 9 bases between. The V gene's germline CDR1 is MNHEY and CDR2 SVGEGT. The CDR3 spells CASSYGALYNEQFF. CDR3 coding DNA: TGTGCCAGCAGTTACGGGGCCCTATACAATGAGCAGTTCTTC.

The sample holds one count of this clonotype. The J gene is TRBJ2-7, the V gene TRBV24-1, with a tentative D call TRBD1 (5 bases). Germline CDR1 reads KGHDR; CDR2 reads SFDVKD. The CDR3 consists of 17 residues. Trimming took off 0 bases at V and 0 bases at J, with 14 bases between the two ends. This chain's CDR3 is CATSDLRSLRGSYEQYF. Written as DNA, the CDR3 is TGTGCCACCAGTGATTTGCGCAGCCTAAGGGGCTCCTACGAGCAGTACTTC.

This chain uses TRBV6-1 with TRBJ1-5, with a possible D match to TRBD1 (6 bases). Germline lookup yields CDR1 MNHNS and CDR2 SASEGT. The CDR3 contains 15 residues. Trimming stripped 6 bases from V and 0 bases from J, with 12 bases between. The CDR3 region is CASSDRTNSNQPQHF. CDR3 DNA sequence: TGTGCCAGCAGCGACAGGACGAATAGCAATCAGCCCCAGCATTTT.

This clonotype was observed many times. This sequence joins TRBV7-2 and TRBJ2-7, with 7 bases matching TRBD1. CDR1 is SGHTA and CDR2 is FQGNSA in the germline V gene. This CDR3 contains 15 residues. With V trimmed by 5 bases and J by 0 bases, 7 bases remained unmatched. CDR3 sequence reads: CASSLGQALSYEQYF. Here the CDR3 DNA reads TGTGCCAGCAGCCTCGGACAGGCCCTCTCCTACGAGCAGTACTTC.

With regard to this clonotype: Possible read error: a much larger clone is one base away. The chain employs TRBV4-3 and TRBJ2-4; tentative D call: TRBD2 (7 bases). The J call may be incorrect, as the DNA end agrees better with TRBJ2-7. CDR3 length equals 15 residues. Germline CDR1 is LGHNA and CDR2 is YSLEER. The CDR3 DNA sequence: TGCACCAGCAGCCAAGTCGCGGGGGCCTCCAGCGAGCAGTACTTC. It yields the protein CTSSQVAGASSEQYF.

The V and J genes are TRBV6-1 and TRBJ2-7, with 7 bases aligning to TRBD2. The V gene end was trimmed by 3 bases and the J gene end by 0 bases; junction bases not matched to a gene: 5. Germline V gene lookup returns CDR1 MNHNS and CDR2 SASEGT. The CDR3 has 15 residues. This chain's CDR3 is CASSDYGGSSYEQYF. The CDR3 DNA is TGTGCCAGCAGTGATTACGGGGGGAGCTCCTACGAGCAGTACTTC.

This clonotype was seen ten or more times. The chain is built from TRBV12-3 or TRBV12-4 and TRBJ2-5; TRBD1 matches at 8 bases. J gave up 2 bases and V 6 bases, and 8 bases lay outside the gene matches. The CDR3 covers 15 residues. CDR3 residues: CASRRQGANQETQYF. The CDR3 nucleotides are TGTGCCAGCAGGCGTCAGGGGGCGAATCAAGAGACCCAGTACTTC.

This chain connects TRBV18 to TRBJ2-5; 8 bases agree with TRBD2. The J call is uncertain, as TRBJ2-7 better fits the DNA end. This CDR3 region has 16 residues. In germline, CDR1 is KGHSH, CDR2 LQKENI. The CDR3 protein is CASSPRSLADALEQYF. In DNA, the CDR3 is TGTGCCAGCTCACCCCGCTCACTAGCGGATGCTCTCGAGCAGTACTTC.

The chain has TRBV2 and TRBJ1-4; 9 bases are shared with TRBD1. This CDR3 spans 15 amino acids. The germline CDR1 and CDR2 sequences are SNHLY and FYNNEI. Trimming at V came to 7 bases and at J to 3 bases, leaving 6 bases not matched to a gene. CDR3 residues: CASISQGAANEKLFF. CDR3 sequence (DNA): TGTGCCAGCATTTCACAGGGGGCGGCTAATGAAAAACTGTTTTTT.

This clonotype was counted ten times or more. This chain uses TRBV27 with TRBJ1-5; D is ambiguous. V shed 3 bases and J shed 3 bases, with 6 bases lying between them. This CDR3 is 13 amino acids long. CDR1 MNHEY and CDR2 SMNVEV come from the germline V gene (reference sequence). In nucleotides, the CDR3 is TGTGCCAGCAGTTTGAGGGACAATCAGCCCCAGCATTTT. It codes for CASSLRDNQPQHF.